A selection of T cell receptor beta chains follows, all from one sample in a study of blood T cell repertoires in COVID-19. Profiling relied on immunoSEQ multiplex PCR, and the TCRdb table lists in-frame clones only, not all of them. This table has a few hundred thousand clones, 85% appearing once. Material for sequencing was peripheral blood. These receptors all stem from a woman aged 18-30 years with acute or convalescent COVID-19. CDR3s leave out the opening cysteine and the closing phenylalanine or tryptophan.

J gene,V gene,CDR3 protein
TRBJ1-5,TRBV7-3,ASSHSLTGNNQPQH
TRBJ2-2,TRBV28,ASRPGLDTGELF
TRBJ1-1,TRBV6-5,ASERGGAGLTEAF
TRBJ2-3,TRBV4-1,ASSSPSTGGADTQY
TRBJ2-7,TRBV5-1,ASSLPAGSYEQY
TRBJ2-5,TRBV6-1,ASSEKSGEETQY
TRBJ1-1,TRBV7-9,ASRPRGFAEAF
TRBJ2-7,TRBV7-8,ASSVSGFRYEQY
TRBJ1-2,TRBV12-3/TRBV12-4,ASGLKTGDGYT
TRBJ2-2,TRBV2,ASSVPLADPSTGELF
TRBJ1-5,TRBV9,ASSAGTGGKDQPQH
TRBJ1-4,TRBV19,ASSQRQDRNEKLF
TRBJ1-2,TRBV19,ASSLGQGGYT
TRBJ1-3,TRBV2,ASSIRISSGNTIY
TRBJ1-1,TRBV10-2,ASSDHSTGGTEAF
TRBJ2-5,TRBV24-1,ATSDATGGETQY
TRBJ1-2,TRBV6-5,AIEGTGGSRYT
TRBJ2-2,TRBV28,ASSGTSGNTGELF
TRBJ1-5,TRBV12-5,ASGSEGGQPQH
TRBJ2-7,TRBV9,ASSPLAGGLGEQY
TRBJ2-7,TRBV4-1,ASSLHASFPIYEQY
TRBJ1-6,TRBV19,ASSDRYNSPLH
TRBJ2-3,TRBV3-1/TRBV3-2,ASSDRVTTQY
TRBJ1-1,TRBV27,ASSLTVNTEAF
TRBJ1-1,TRBV5-4,ASSPGTGEAF
TRBJ2-7,TRBV5-4,ASSRDSPYEQY
TRBJ1-6,TRBV13,ASSFGQGLPNSPLH
TRBJ1-6,TRBV5-1,ASSLGHQNSPLH
TRBJ2-5,TRBV7-9,ASSLVELEETQY
TRBJ1-3,TRBV28,ASTRSGNTIY